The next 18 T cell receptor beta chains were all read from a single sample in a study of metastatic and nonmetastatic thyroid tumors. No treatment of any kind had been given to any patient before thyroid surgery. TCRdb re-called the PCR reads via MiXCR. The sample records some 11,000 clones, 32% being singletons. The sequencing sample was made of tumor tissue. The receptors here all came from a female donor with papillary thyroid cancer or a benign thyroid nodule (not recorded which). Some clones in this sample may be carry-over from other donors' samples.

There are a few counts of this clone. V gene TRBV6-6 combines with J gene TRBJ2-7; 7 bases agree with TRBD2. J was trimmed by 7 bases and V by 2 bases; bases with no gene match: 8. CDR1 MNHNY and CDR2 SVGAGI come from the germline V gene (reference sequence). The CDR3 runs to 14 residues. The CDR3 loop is CASSYGGGGGEQYF. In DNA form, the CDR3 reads TGTGCCAGCAGTTACGGGGGGGGTGGAGGTGAGCAGTACTTC.

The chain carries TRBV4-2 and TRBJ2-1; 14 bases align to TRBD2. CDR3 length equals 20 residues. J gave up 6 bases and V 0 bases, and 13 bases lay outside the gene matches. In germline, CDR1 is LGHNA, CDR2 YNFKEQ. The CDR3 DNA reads TGTGCCAGCAGCCAAGAGGGGAGACTAGCGGGAGGGGGGTTCAGCAATGAGCAGTTCTTC. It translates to CASSQEGRLAGGGFSNEQFF.

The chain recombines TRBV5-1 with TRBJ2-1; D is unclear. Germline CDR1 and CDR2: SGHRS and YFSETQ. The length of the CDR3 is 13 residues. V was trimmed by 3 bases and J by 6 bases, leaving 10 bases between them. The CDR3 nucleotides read TGCGCCAGCAGCTCCGGAAGTGGCAATGAGCAGTTCTTC. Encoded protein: CASSSGSGNEQFF. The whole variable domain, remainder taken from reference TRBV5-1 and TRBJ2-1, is KAGVTQTPRYLIKTRGQQVTLSCSPISGHRSVSWYQQTPGQGLQFLFEYFSETQRNKGNFPGRFSGRQFSNSRSEMNVSTLELGDSALYLCASSSGSGNEQFFGPGTRLTVL.

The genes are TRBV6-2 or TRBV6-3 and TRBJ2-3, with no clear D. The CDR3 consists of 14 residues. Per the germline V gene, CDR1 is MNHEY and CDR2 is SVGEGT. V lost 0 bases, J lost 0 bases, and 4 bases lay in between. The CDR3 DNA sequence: TGTGCCAGCAGTTACTCGGAGAGCACAGATACGCAGTATTTT. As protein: CASSYSESTDTQYF.

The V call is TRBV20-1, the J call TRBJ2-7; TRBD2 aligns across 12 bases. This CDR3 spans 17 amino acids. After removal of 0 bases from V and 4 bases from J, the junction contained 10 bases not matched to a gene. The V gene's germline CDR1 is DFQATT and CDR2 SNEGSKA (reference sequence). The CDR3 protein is CSARDPGLAGGSYEQYF. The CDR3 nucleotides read TGCAGTGCTAGAGATCCGGGCCTAGCGGGGGGGTCGTACGAGCAGTACTTC.

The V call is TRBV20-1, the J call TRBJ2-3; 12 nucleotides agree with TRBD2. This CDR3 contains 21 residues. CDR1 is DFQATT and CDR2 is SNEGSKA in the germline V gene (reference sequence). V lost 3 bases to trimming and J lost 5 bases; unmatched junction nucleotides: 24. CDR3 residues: CSASPSDLFSPLLAGGDTQYF. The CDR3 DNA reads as TGCAGTGCTAGTCCATCAGATTTATTCTCCCCGCTACTAGCGGGGGGAGATACGCAGTATTTT.

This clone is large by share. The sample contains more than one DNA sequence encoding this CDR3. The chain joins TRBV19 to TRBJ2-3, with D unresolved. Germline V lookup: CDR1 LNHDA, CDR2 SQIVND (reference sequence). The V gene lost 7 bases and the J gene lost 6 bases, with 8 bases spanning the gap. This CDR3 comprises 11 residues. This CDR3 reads CASTGRDTQYF. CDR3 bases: TGTGCCAGTACCGGGCGGGATACGCAGTATTTT.

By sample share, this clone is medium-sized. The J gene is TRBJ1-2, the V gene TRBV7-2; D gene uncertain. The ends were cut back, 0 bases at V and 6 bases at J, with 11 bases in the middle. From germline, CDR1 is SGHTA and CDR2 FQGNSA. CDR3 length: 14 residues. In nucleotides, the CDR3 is TGTGCCAGCAGCTTAGCCGGTTGGGGAGATGGCTACACCTTC. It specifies CASSLAGWGDGYTF. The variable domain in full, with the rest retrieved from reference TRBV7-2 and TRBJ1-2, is GAGVSQSPSNKVTEKGKDVELRCDPISGHTALYWYRQSLGQGLEFLIYFQGNSAPDKSGLPSDRFSAERTGGSVSTLTIQRTQQEDSAVYLCASSLAGWGDGYTFGSGTRLTVV.

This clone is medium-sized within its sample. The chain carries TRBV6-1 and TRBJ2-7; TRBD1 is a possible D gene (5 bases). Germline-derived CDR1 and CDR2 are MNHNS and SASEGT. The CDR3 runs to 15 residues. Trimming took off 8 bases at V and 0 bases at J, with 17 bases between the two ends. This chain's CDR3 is CASRNPSTASYEQYF. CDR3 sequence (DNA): TGTGCCAGCCGCAATCCCTCGACAGCCTCCTACGAGCAGTACTTC.

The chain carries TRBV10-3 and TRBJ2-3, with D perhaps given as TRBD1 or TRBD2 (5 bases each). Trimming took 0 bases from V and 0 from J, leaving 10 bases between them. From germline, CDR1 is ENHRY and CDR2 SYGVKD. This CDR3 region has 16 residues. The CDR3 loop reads CAISESNWGSTDTQYF. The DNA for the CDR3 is TGTGCCATCAGTGAGTCTAACTGGGGGAGCACAGATACGCAGTATTTT.

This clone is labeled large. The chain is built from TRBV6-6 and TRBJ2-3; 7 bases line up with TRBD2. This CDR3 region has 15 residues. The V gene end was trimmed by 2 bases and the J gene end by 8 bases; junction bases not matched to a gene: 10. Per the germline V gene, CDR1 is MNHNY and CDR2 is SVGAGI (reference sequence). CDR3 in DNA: TGTGCCAGCAGTTACGGAGCTAGCGGATATGGTACGCAGTATTTT. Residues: CASSYGASGYGTQYF.

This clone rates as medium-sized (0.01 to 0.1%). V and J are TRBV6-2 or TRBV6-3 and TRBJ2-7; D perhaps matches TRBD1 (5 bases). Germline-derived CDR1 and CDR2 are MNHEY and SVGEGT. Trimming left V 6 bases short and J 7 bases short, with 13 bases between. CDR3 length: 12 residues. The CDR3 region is CASRQTGWEQYF. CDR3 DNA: TGTGCCAGCAGACAAACAGGTTGGGAGCAGTACTTC.

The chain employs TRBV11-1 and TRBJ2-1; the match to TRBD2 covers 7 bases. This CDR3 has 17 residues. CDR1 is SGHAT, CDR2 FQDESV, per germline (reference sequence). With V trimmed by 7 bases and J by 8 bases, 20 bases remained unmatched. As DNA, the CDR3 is TGTGCCAGCAACTACAATTCTATAGCGGGCGCCTGGTATGAGCAGTTCTTC. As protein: CASNYNSIAGAWYEQFF.

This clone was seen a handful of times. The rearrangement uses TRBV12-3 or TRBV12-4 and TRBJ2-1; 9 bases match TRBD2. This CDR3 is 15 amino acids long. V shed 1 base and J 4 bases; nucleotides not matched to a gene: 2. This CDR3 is CASSLETSGYNEQFF. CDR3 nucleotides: TGTGCCAGCAGTTTAGAGACTAGCGGATACAATGAGCAGTTCTTC.

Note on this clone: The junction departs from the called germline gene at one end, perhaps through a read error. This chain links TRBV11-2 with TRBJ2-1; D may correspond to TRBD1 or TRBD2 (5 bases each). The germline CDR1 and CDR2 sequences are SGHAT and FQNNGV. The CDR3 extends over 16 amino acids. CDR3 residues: CAISLGLGLQGDEQFF. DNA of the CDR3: TGTGCCATCAGCTTAGGCCTAGGCCTCCAGGGAGATGAGCAGTTCTTC.

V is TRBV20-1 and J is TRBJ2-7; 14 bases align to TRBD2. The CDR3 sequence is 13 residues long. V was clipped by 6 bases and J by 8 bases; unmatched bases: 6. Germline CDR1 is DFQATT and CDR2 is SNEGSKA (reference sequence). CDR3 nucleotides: TGCAGTGCCAAGACTAGCGGGAGGGCGAAGCAGTACTTC. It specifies CSAKTSGRAKQYF.

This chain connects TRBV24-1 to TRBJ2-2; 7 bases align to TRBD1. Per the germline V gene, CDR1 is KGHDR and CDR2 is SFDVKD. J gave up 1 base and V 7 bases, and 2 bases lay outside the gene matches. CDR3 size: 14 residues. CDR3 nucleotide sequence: TGTGCCACCAGGGGACAGCTGAACACCGGGGAGCTGTTTTTT. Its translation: CATRGQLNTGELFF.

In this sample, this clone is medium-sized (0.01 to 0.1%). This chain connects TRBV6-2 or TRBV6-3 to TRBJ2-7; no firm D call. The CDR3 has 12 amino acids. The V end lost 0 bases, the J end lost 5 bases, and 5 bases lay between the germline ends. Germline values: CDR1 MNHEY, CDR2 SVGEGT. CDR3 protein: CASSYSFHEQYF. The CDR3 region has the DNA TGTGCCAGCAGTTACTCCTTTCACGAGCAGTACTTC.